Presented here are 25 T cell receptor beta chains from one specimen sequenced in a study of T cell repertoires in cytomegalovirus infection. TCRdb analysed the reads with MiXCR anew, one entry per CDR3 protein. The data hold 450,000 to 550,000 distinct CDR3 sequences, with more than 15% observed a single time. The specimen was CD8+ T cells from PBMCs. The source is a human donor in good health (CMV status not recorded). Some clones in this sample may be carry-over from other donors' samples.

There are many counts of this clonotype. The V gene is TRBV6-1, the J gene TRBJ2-3; D possibly corresponds to TRBD1 (5 bases). This CDR3 is 16 amino acids long. Trimming took 2 bases from V and 4 from J, leaving 16 bases between them. Looked up from germline, CDR1 is MNHNS and CDR2 is SASEGT. The CDR3 spells CASSERRDSFPDTQYF. The CDR3 nucleotides are TGTGCCAGCAGTGAAAGGCGTGACAGTTTCCCAGATACGCAGTATTTT.

This clonotype was detected many times. The chain combines TRBV4-1 with TRBJ1-1; no clear D. This CDR3 is 13 amino acids long. The V gene lost 1 base and the J gene lost 2 bases, with 5 bases spanning the gap. Per germline, CDR1 MGHRA and CDR2 YSYEKL. The CDR3 DNA reads TGCGCCAGCAGCCAAGGAGTCAACACTGAAGCTTTCTTT. Translation gives CASSQGVNTEAFF.

This clonotype was seen a handful of times. The chain uses TRBV7-9 and TRBJ2-2, with 8 bases that match TRBD2. This CDR3 is 16 amino acids long. J lost 2 bases, V lost 1 base, and 3 bases had no gene match. CDR1 is SEHNR and CDR2 is FQNEAQ in the germline V gene (reference sequence). CDR3 coding DNA: TGTGCCAGCAGCTTAGTAGCGGGGCCCAACACCGGGGAGCTGTTTTTT. Translating gives CASSLVAGPNTGELFF.

Details on this clonotype: It may be a read error: a sequence one base away is much more abundant. The chain has TRBV12-3 or TRBV12-4 and TRBJ1-2, with no clear D. The CDR3 runs to 12 residues. CDR3 region: CASSPQLYVYTF. CDR3 DNA: TGTGCCAGCAGTCCACAGCTTTATGTCTACACCTTC.

This clonotype was seen many times. The V gene is TRBV7-3, the J gene TRBJ1-2; D remains unclear. The CDR3 length is 11 residues. CDR1 is SGHTA, CDR2 FQGTGA, per germline. Trimming cost V 1 base and J 7 bases, with 4 bases left between them. The CDR3 here is CASSLRPGYTF. The CDR3 DNA reads as TGTGCCAGCAGCTTAAGACCTGGCTACACCTTC.

This clonotype was observed at least ten times. The J gene is TRBJ2-5, the V gene TRBV7-8; tentative D call: TRBD2 (5 bases). In germline, CDR1 is SGHVS, CDR2 FQNEAQ. V lost 4 bases and J 2 bases, leaving 11 bases between the germline ends. This CDR3 contains 14 residues. CDR3: CASSSLRGQETQYF. The CDR3 coding sequence is TGTGCCAGCAGCTCCTTACGGGGACAAGAGACCCAGTACTTC. Supplemented by reference TRBV7-8 and TRBJ2-5, the full variable domain reads GAGVSQSPRYKVAKRGQDVALRCDPISGHVSLFWYQQALGQGPEFLTYFQNEAQLDKSGLPSDRFFAERPEGSVSTLKIQRTQQEDSAVYLCASSSLRGQETQYFGPGTRLLVL.

This chain uses TRBV29-1 with TRBJ1-2, with TRBD1 matching 9 bases. Germline lookup yields CDR1 SQVTM and CDR2 ANQGSEA. The CDR3 totals 14 residues. Trimming cost V 3 bases and J 6 bases; bases outside gene matches: 8. The DNA for the CDR3 is TGCAGCGTTGATGGGAGGGACAGGGCTGATGGCTACACCTTC. Translated: CSVDGRDRADGYTF.

This chain connects TRBV29-1 to TRBJ1-1; D uncertain. CDR1 is SQVTM and CDR2 is ANQGSEA in the germline V gene. V was clipped by 7 bases and J by 8 bases, with 20 bases between them. This CDR3 is built from 13 residues. CDR3 nucleotides: TGCAGCGGTGGGTCGGGTCTAGTCCGGGAAGCTTTCTTT. Translating gives CSGGSGLVREAFF.

This rearrangement joins TRBV9 to TRBJ2-5; 9 nucleotides align to TRBD1. The CDR3 runs to 16 residues. Germline trimming cut 4 bases from V and 1 base from J; bases unmatched to any gene: 8. Per the germline V gene, CDR1 is SGDLS and CDR2 is YYNGEE. CDR3 nucleotides: TGTGCCAGCAGCCCCGTGGGGACAGGGCGCCAAGAGACCCAGTACTTC. It encodes CASSPVGTGRQETQYF. Drawing the rest from reference TRBV9 and TRBJ2-5, the complete variable domain is DSGVTQTPKHLITATGQRVTLRCSPRSGDLSVYWYQQSLDQGLQFLIQYYNGEERAKGNILERFSAQQFPDLHSELNLSSLELGDSALYFCASSPVGTGRQETQYFGPGTRLLVL.

This clonotype was found many times. The CDR3 nucleotides read TGTGCCAGCAGTTGGGCTAGCGGTGCCGGGGAGCTGTTTTTT. Protein product: CASSWASGAGELFF. The gene calls are TRBV6-1 and TRBJ2-2; 7 nucleotides agree with TRBD2. This CDR3 has 14 amino acids. Germline V gene lookup returns CDR1 MNHNS and CDR2 SASEGT. After removal of 5 bases from V and 6 bases from J, the junction contained 6 bases not matched to a gene.

This clonotype was counted ten times or more. The rearrangement joins TRBV7-9 to TRBJ1-2; 8 nucleotides align to TRBD1. This CDR3 has 13 amino acids. V shed 7 bases, J shed 3 bases, and the junction held 4 bases outside the gene matches. Germline values: CDR1 SEHNR, CDR2 FQNEAQ (reference sequence). The CDR3, as DNA: TGTGCCAGCACGGACAGGGTTGACTATGGCTACACCTTC. It is translated as CASTDRVDYGYTF.

The genes are TRBV19 and TRBJ1-5; perhaps TRBD1 as D (5 bases). The germline gives CDR1 LNHDA, CDR2 SQIVND (reference sequence). The V and J ends lost 2 bases and 5 bases respectively, with 10 bases between them. This CDR3 is 14 amino acids long. CDR3 sequence reads: CASSILRVDQPQHF. The DNA of the CDR3 is TGTGCCAGTAGTATACTCAGGGTAGATCAGCCCCAGCATTTT. The full variable domain, rest sourced from reference TRBV19 and TRBJ1-5, is DGGITQSPKYLFRKEGQNVTLSCEQNLNHDAMYWYRQDPGQGLRLIYYSQIVNDFQKGDIAEGYSVSREKKESFPLTVTSAQKNPTAFYLCASSILRVDQPQHFGDGTRLSIL.

This clonotype was counted ten times or more. The V and J genes are TRBV28 and TRBJ2-2, with D possibly called TRBD1 or TRBD2 (5 bases each). The CDR3 loop spans 19 amino acids. V lost 3 bases and J 0 bases, leaving 20 bases between the germline ends. Germline values: CDR1 MDHEN, CDR2 SYDVKM. The CDR3 region is CASSLPSDSGTANTGELFF. The CDR3 bases are TGTGCCAGCAGTTTGCCATCCGACTCCGGGACGGCGAACACCGGGGAGCTGTTTTTT.

V and J are TRBV6-6 and TRBJ1-2; the D gene is possibly TRBD1 (5 bases). The CDR3 runs to 15 residues. Trimming left V 7 bases short and J 0 bases short, with 15 bases between. Per germline, CDR1 MNHNY and CDR2 SVGAGI (reference sequence). The CDR3 nucleotides read TGTGCCAGCATTCGTCCCGGGACTTCTAACTATGGCTACACCTTC. It yields the protein CASIRPGTSNYGYTF.

This clonotype was seen a handful of times. V gene TRBV11-2 combines with J gene TRBJ2-5; D not resolved. CDR1 and CDR2 from the germline V gene are SGHAT and FQNNGV. The CDR3 is made up of 15 amino acids. V was cut by 1 base and J by 5 bases, with 14 bases left in between. Here the CDR3 reads CASSLVGRVGETQYF. In DNA, the CDR3 is TGTGCCAGCAGCTTAGTAGGTAGGGTCGGGGAGACCCAGTACTTC. Drawing the rest from reference TRBV11-2 and TRBJ2-5, the complete variable domain is EAGVAQSPRYKIIEKRQSVAFWCNPISGHATLYWYQQILGQGPKLLIQFQNNGVVDDSQLPKDRFSAERLKGVDSTLKIQPAKLEDSAVYLCASSLVGRVGETQYFGPGTRLLVL.

V usage is TRBV9 and J usage is TRBJ1-2, with a tentative D call TRBD1 (5 bases). There are 15 residues in the CDR3. Germline CDR1 SGDLS, CDR2 YYNGEE. Trimming stripped 3 bases from V and 3 bases from J, with 15 bases between. This CDR3 is CASSGVRGEDYGYTF. The CDR3 nucleotides are TGTGCCAGCAGCGGGGTCCGAGGGGAAGACTATGGCTACACCTTC.

This clonotype has a handful of counts. J is TRBJ2-2 and V is TRBV9; TRBD1 matches at 7 bases. Trimming took 0 bases from V and 0 from J; bases not matched to a gene: 5. CDR1 is SGDLS, CDR2 YYNGEE, per germline. This CDR3 contains 17 residues. CDR3 sequence reads: CASSVAVDRSNTGELFF. CDR3 nucleotide sequence: TGTGCCAGCAGCGTAGCAGTGGACAGGTCGAACACCGGGGAGCTGTTTTTT. The full variable domain, in which reference TRBV9 and TRBJ2-2 provide the parts outside the CDR3, is DSGVTQTPKHLITATGQRVTLRCSPRSGDLSVYWYQQSLDQGLQFLIQYYNGEERAKGNILERFSAQQFPDLHSELNLSSLELGDSALYFCASSVAVDRSNTGELFFGEGSRLTVL.

This clonotype came up many times. The rearrangement links TRBV27 to TRBJ1-2, with D unclear. Looked up from germline, CDR1 is MNHEY and CDR2 is SMNVEV (reference sequence). The CDR3 covers 13 residues. The ends were cut back, 4 bases at V and 4 bases at J, with 10 bases in the middle. DNA of the CDR3: TGTGCCAGCAGTTCGAGTCGGGTCTATGGCTACACCTTC. The encoded protein is CASSSSRVYGYTF.

In this sample, this clonotype turned up many times. V usage is TRBV27 and J usage is TRBJ1-1; tentatively, D is TRBD1 (5 bases). Germline V CDR1 and CDR2: MNHEY, SMNVEV (reference sequence). V gave up 3 bases and J gave up 4 bases, with 12 bases separating them. CDR3 length equals 14 residues. CDR3 sequence: CASSFGGGSTEAFF. Written as DNA, the CDR3 is TGTGCCAGCAGTTTCGGGGGGGGGTCCACTGAAGCTTTCTTT.

DNA of the CDR3: TGTGCCAGCAGTTTCGACAGGGAATCCCCCCTTGCAACTAATGAAAAACTGTTTTTT. This codes for CASSFDRESPLATNEKLFF. This chain uses TRBV28 with TRBJ1-4, with TRBD1 matching over 7 bases. Germline trimming cut 3 bases from V and 0 bases from J; bases unmatched to any gene: 13. CDR3 length equals 19 residues. CDR1 MDHEN and CDR2 SYDVKM come from the germline V gene.

This clonotype has at least ten counts. V gene TRBV12-5 combines with J gene TRBJ1-2, with D unclear. Germline CDR1 reads LGHNT; CDR2 reads FRNRAP. The ends were cut back, 3 bases at V and 2 bases at J, with 7 bases in the middle. The CDR3 has 13 residues. The CDR3, as DNA: TGTGCTAGTGGTTTTGCAGAAAACTATGGCTACACCTTC. Amino acids: CASGFAENYGYTF.

Ten or more counts support this clonotype. V is TRBV7-8 and J is TRBJ2-1; unclear D gene. Trimming cost V 1 base and J 3 bases, with 19 bases left between them. Germline V lookup: CDR1 SGHVS, CDR2 FQNEAQ. The CDR3 totals 18 residues. CDR3 nucleotides: TGTGCCAGCAGCTTAGGTAGTTGGTCAGAGCACAGCTACAATGAGCAGTTCTTC. It translates to CASSLGSWSEHSYNEQFF.

This clonotype occurred many times. This chain joins TRBV7-8 and TRBJ2-5; D perhaps matches TRBD2 (6 bases). Germline CDR1 reads SGHVS; CDR2 reads FQNEAQ. V was clipped by 1 base and J by 1 base, with 22 bases between them. There are 19 residues in the CDR3. CDR3 sequence reads: CASSLEPSDSYAGQETQYF. CDR3 nucleotides: TGTGCCAGCAGCTTAGAACCTAGCGACTCGTACGCGGGCCAAGAGACCCAGTACTTC.

CDR3 loop: CASGTGTGETQYF. The CDR3 nucleotides read TGTGCCAGCGGTACCGGGACAGGGGAGACCCAGTACTTC. This chain joins TRBV28 and TRBJ2-5; 9 bases are a match to TRBD1. This CDR3 spans 13 amino acids. Trimming removed 8 bases from V and 5 bases from J; junction bases left unmatched: 6. The V gene's germline CDR1 is MDHEN and CDR2 SYDVKM. Full variable domain (rest looked up from reference TRBV28 and TRBJ2-5): DVKVTQSSRYLVKRTGEKVFLECVQDMDHENMFWYRQDPGLGLRLIYFSYDVKMKEKGDIPEGYSVSREKKERFSLILESASTNQTSMYLCASGTGTGETQYFGPGTRLLVL.

In this sample, this clonotype turned up many times. This sequence joins TRBV7-8 and TRBJ1-5, with D perhaps TRBD1 (5 bases). The germline gives CDR1 SGHVS, CDR2 FQNEAQ. The CDR3 totals 16 residues. The V and J ends lost 1 base and 5 bases respectively, with 15 bases between them. The CDR3 DNA follows: TGTGCCAGCAGCTTAGGTGGCAGGGCCAGGGATCAGCCCCAGCATTTT. The encoded protein is CASSLGGRARDQPQHF.